This is a list of T cell receptor beta chains from one sample in a study of monozygotic twins with inflammatory bowel disease. TCRdb reanalyzed the 5' RACE reads, giving one entry per CDR3 protein sequence and no DNA. The ten top clones account for around 1.9%, within a sample of roughly 100,000 distinct CDR3 sequences. The sample comprised blood. The receptors were sampled from a human donor with ulcerative colitis or Crohn's disease, or a healthy co-twin of an affected twin (not recorded which). Both conserved end residues are part of each CDR3. Each record gives: V gene, J gene, CDR3 protein.

v_gene: TRBV15; j_gene: TRBJ1-3; CDR3aa: CATSRDGGLGNTIYF
v_gene: TRBV20-1; j_gene: TRBJ2-3; CDR3aa: CSAWRESGDTQYF
v_gene: TRBV4-3; j_gene: TRBJ2-1; CDR3aa: CASSLAGAHEQFF
v_gene: TRBV29-1; j_gene: TRBJ2-7; CDR3aa: CSVANRAYEQYF
v_gene: TRBV7-2; j_gene: TRBJ2-5; CDR3aa: CASSLYGRGETQYF
v_gene: TRBV3-1; j_gene: TRBJ2-4; CDR3aa: CASSQDLSKNIQYF
v_gene: TRBV4-3; j_gene: TRBJ2-2; CDR3aa: CASSLSLTGELFF
v_gene: TRBV5-1; j_gene: TRBJ1-1; CDR3aa: CASSLRDRMNTEAFF
v_gene: TRBV6-5; j_gene: TRBJ2-1; CDR3aa: CASSNRRLAGYNEQFF
v_gene: TRBV28; j_gene: TRBJ2-3; CDR3aa: CASSSTGRSVGDTQYF
v_gene: TRBV3-1; j_gene: TRBJ2-7; CDR3aa: CASSQSYLNYEQYF
v_gene: TRBV20-1; j_gene: TRBJ2-2; CDR3aa: CSAPKAAANTGELFF
v_gene: TRBV30; j_gene: TRBJ2-1; CDR3aa: CAWSVGLTLGRSYNEQFF
v_gene: TRBV5-6; j_gene: TRBJ2-2; CDR3aa: CASRIPHGELFF
v_gene: TRBV20-1; j_gene: TRBJ2-7; CDR3aa: CSASRTGSGEQYF
v_gene: TRBV7-2; j_gene: TRBJ1-5; CDR3aa: CASSLFQGQGRSQPQHF
v_gene: TRBV10-3; j_gene: TRBJ2-3; CDR3aa: CAISGTGRADTQYF
v_gene: TRBV7-6; j_gene: TRBJ2-7; CDR3aa: CASSLEVSYEQYF
v_gene: TRBV5-1; j_gene: TRBJ2-1; CDR3aa: CASNVYMENEQFF
v_gene: TRBV7-3; j_gene: TRBJ2-7; CDR3aa: CASSQSGTGVYEQYF
v_gene: TRBV7-2; j_gene: TRBJ2-3; CDR3aa: CASSPRTSGTDTQYF
v_gene: TRBV7-2; j_gene: TRBJ1-2; CDR3aa: CASSRQAVSYGYTF
v_gene: TRBV5-1; j_gene: TRBJ2-2; CDR3aa: CASSLVWARNTGELFF
v_gene: TRBV6-2/TRBV6-3; j_gene: TRBJ1-5; CDR3aa: CASSLDRVIDQPQHF
v_gene: TRBV5-1; j_gene: TRBJ2-1; CDR3aa: CASRRGDHEQFF
v_gene: TRBV29-1; j_gene: TRBJ2-1; CDR3aa: CSVGELSYNEQFF
v_gene: TRBV18; j_gene: TRBJ1-4; CDR3aa: CASSPPGVSNEKLFF
v_gene: TRBV20-1; j_gene: TRBJ1-2; CDR3aa: CSAVLPQNYGYTF
v_gene: TRBV6-5; j_gene: TRBJ2-2; CDR3aa: CASSYYPSGSRRELFF
v_gene: TRBV7-2; j_gene: TRBJ2-1; CDR3aa: CASPLRGGRYNEQFF
v_gene: TRBV10-3; j_gene: TRBJ2-3; CDR3aa: CAISESEYTQYF
v_gene: TRBV20-1; j_gene: TRBJ2-7; CDR3aa: CSTRDLSYEQYF
v_gene: TRBV12-3/TRBV12-4; j_gene: TRBJ2-1; CDR3aa: CASSFKGEQFF
v_gene: TRBV28; j_gene: TRBJ2-3; CDR3aa: CASSPPLGGSTQYF
v_gene: TRBV20-1; j_gene: TRBJ1-1; CDR3aa: CSARDNFRSRVNTEAFF
v_gene: TRBV3-1; j_gene: TRBJ1-3; CDR3aa: CASSSGGDTIYF
v_gene: TRBV6-5; j_gene: TRBJ2-3; CDR3aa: CASSYGGPTDTQYF
v_gene: TRBV9; j_gene: TRBJ2-5; CDR3aa: CASSVGTGSSVETQYF
v_gene: TRBV29-1; j_gene: TRBJ2-1; CDR3aa: CSPQQGDEQFF
v_gene: TRBV30; j_gene: TRBJ1-2; CDR3aa: CAWRFSKSYGYTF
v_gene: TRBV6-6; j_gene: TRBJ1-4; CDR3aa: CASSYIQANEKLFF
v_gene: TRBV7-9; j_gene: TRBJ1-2; CDR3aa: CASGGRDGPLGYTF
v_gene: TRBV12-3/TRBV12-4; j_gene: TRBJ1-1; CDR3aa: CASIRDGRNTEAFF
v_gene: TRBV5-4; j_gene: TRBJ2-7; CDR3aa: CASSSTPLSSYEQYF
v_gene: TRBV5-4; j_gene: TRBJ2-5; CDR3aa: CASSLEPSETQYF
v_gene: TRBV7-2; j_gene: TRBJ2-7; CDR3aa: CASSLELAVSNEQYF
v_gene: TRBV30; j_gene: TRBJ2-6; CDR3aa: CVHSTGTSMGANVLTF
v_gene: TRBV7-9; j_gene: TRBJ2-5; CDR3aa: CASTQGGHQETQYF
v_gene: TRBV12-3/TRBV12-4; j_gene: TRBJ2-3; CDR3aa: CASSLVPRRPTDTQYF